The next 15 T cell receptor beta chains were all read from a single sample in a study of blood T cell repertoires in COVID-19. Method: immunoSEQ multiplex PCR; TCRdb's copy keeps in-frame clones and lacks some. The sample contains 250,000 or so clones, approximately 80% of which appear only once. Sequencing was carried out using peripheral blood. Receptors were obtained from a man in his forties or fifties who had recovered from COVID-19.

The chain has TRBV4-1 and TRBJ2-1, with 8 bases fitting TRBD2. V dropped 0 bases and J dropped 5; count of bases not matched to a gene: 3. Germline assignment: CDR1 MGHRA and CDR2 YSYEKL. The length of the CDR3 is 15 residues. This CDR3 reads CASSQDVRGDNEQFF. The CDR3, as DNA: TGCGCCAGCAGCCAAGATGTGCGGGGGGACAATGAGCAGTTCTTC.

The chain is built from TRBV10-1 and TRBJ2-1; possible D gene TRBD2, 5 bases. The CDR3 spans 13 residues. With 4 bases removed from V and 2 bases from J, the gap between germline ends came to 6 bases. Looked up from germline, CDR1 is WNHNN and CDR2 is SYGVQD (reference sequence). The CDR3 sequence: CASSAGAYNEQFF. CDR3 in DNA: TGCGCCAGCAGTGCCGGGGCCTACAATGAGCAGTTCTTC.

V and J are TRBV18 and TRBJ1-2; TRBD1 agrees at 10 bases. V was pared by 3 bases and J by 4 bases, with 8 bases of the junction left unmatched. CDR1 is KGHSH and CDR2 is LQKENI in the germline V gene. This CDR3 is 16 amino acids long. CDR3 bases: TGTGCCAGCTCACCCTCCGGGACAGGGGAGGTCTATGGCTACACCTTC. Translating gives CASSPSGTGEVYGYTF.

This rearrangement joins TRBV18 to TRBJ2-7; TRBD2 agrees at 8 bases. CDR1 and CDR2 (germline): KGHSH, LQKENI. The CDR3 contains 13 residues. Trimming at V came to 6 bases and at J to 6 bases, leaving 7 bases not matched to a gene. The CDR3 DNA reads TGTGCCAGCTCCTCCGGGACTAGATCCGAGCAGTACTTC. The encoded protein is CASSSGTRSEQYF.

V gene TRBV9 combines with J gene TRBJ2-4; 8 bases match TRBD2. V lost 0 bases and J lost 7; bases outside the gene matches: 3. There are 14 residues in the CDR3. The germline V gene has CDR1 SGDLS and CDR2 YYNGEE. The CDR3 here is CASSVDGGANIQYF. In DNA, the CDR3 is TGTGCCAGCAGCGTAGACGGGGGGGCCAACATTCAGTACTTC.

This chain joins TRBV19 and TRBJ2-1, with 8 bases matching TRBD2. Germline CDR1 LNHDA, CDR2 SQIVND (reference sequence). This CDR3 comprises 15 residues. The V segment lost 3 bases and the J segment 7 bases; nucleotides outside the gene matches: 8. This CDR3 is CASSINREGTNEQFF. In DNA form, the CDR3 reads TGTGCCAGTAGTATCAATCGGGAGGGTACGAATGAGCAGTTCTTC.

The CDR3 spells CASSLARNYGYTF. CDR3 in DNA: TGTGCCAGCAGCTTAGCGCGTAACTATGGCTACACCTTC. The V call is TRBV11-2, the J call TRBJ1-2; D not certain. Per the germline V gene, CDR1 is SGHAT and CDR2 is FQNNGV. CDR3 length: 13 residues. Trimming shortened V by 1 base and J by 1 base, and 4 bases separated the two germline ends.

The V call is TRBV25-1, the J call TRBJ2-2; D may be TRBD2 (6 bases). The CDR3 has 13 residues. Germline lookup yields CDR1 MGHDK and CDR2 SYGVNS. The V end was cut by 8 bases, the J end by 2 bases, with 9 bases between. CDR3: CASREFNTGELFF. CDR3 nucleotides: TGTGCCAGCCGGGAGTTTAACACCGGGGAGCTGTTTTTT.

CDR3 amino acids: CATSRDSSPWETQYF. CDR3 coding DNA: TGTGCCACCAGCAGAGACAGTTCCCCGTGGGAGACCCAGTACTTC. The gene calls are TRBV15 and TRBJ2-5; no firm D call. The V end lost 0 bases, the J end lost 5 bases, and 13 bases lay between the germline ends. The CDR3 loop spans 15 amino acids. The V gene's germline CDR1 is LNHNV and CDR2 YYDKDF (reference sequence).

This sequence joins TRBV24-1 and TRBJ2-3; D is uncertain. The CDR3 totals 14 residues. From germline, CDR1 is KGHDR and CDR2 SFDVKD. V lost 4 bases, J lost 4 bases, and 11 bases lay in between. The CDR3 spells CATSDFTVPDTQYF. CDR3 bases: TGTGCCACCAGTGACTTCACGGTCCCAGATACGCAGTATTTT.

This chain links TRBV5-4 with TRBJ2-1; 7 bases map to TRBD2. This CDR3 region has 13 residues. V trimming: 1 base; J trimming: 7 bases; junction bases outside the gene matches: 2. Germline CDR1 SGHNT, CDR2 YYREEE (reference sequence). CDR3 coding DNA: TGTGCCAGCAGCTTGAGGACTAGGAATGAGCAGTTCTTC. It translates to CASSLRTRNEQFF. The full variable domain, rest sourced from reference TRBV5-4 and TRBJ2-1, is ETGVTQSPTHLIKTRGQQVTLRCSSQSGHNTVSWYQQALGQGPQFIFQYYREEENGRGNFPPRFSGLQFPNYSSELNVNALELDDSALYLCASSLRTRNEQFFGPGTRLTVL.

CDR3 residues: CASSPSGGQSTQYF. DNA of the CDR3: TGTGCCAGCAGCCCCAGCGGGGGGCAATCTACGCAGTATTTT. V and J are TRBV7-2 and TRBJ2-3; TRBD2 matches 9 bases. This CDR3 spans 14 amino acids. Looked up from germline, CDR1 is SGHTA and CDR2 is FQGNSA. V shed 5 bases and J 8 bases; nucleotides not matched to a gene: 8.

This chain connects TRBV7-2 to TRBJ2-7; 7 nucleotides agree with TRBD1. Germline V CDR1 and CDR2: SGHTA, FQGNSA. The length of the CDR3 is 15 residues. The ends lost 2 bases at V and 3 bases at J; junction bases unmatched: 7. The CDR3 protein is CASSLSPGQFYEQYF. Written as DNA, the CDR3 is TGTGCCAGCAGCTTAAGTCCGGGACAGTTCTACGAGCAGTACTTC.

V gene TRBV7-2 combines with J gene TRBJ1-5, with D possibly TRBD1 on 5 matching bases. Per germline, CDR1 SGHTA and CDR2 FQGNSA. There are 15 residues in the CDR3. V was cut by 1 base and J by 7 bases, with 14 bases left in between. The CDR3 loop is CASSLVRGEGQPQHF. CDR3 bases: TGTGCCAGCAGCTTAGTTAGGGGTGAAGGGCAGCCCCAGCATTTT.

The chain is built from TRBV19 and TRBJ2-3; D is unresolved. The CDR3 sequence is 15 residues long. V was clipped by 3 bases and J by 0 bases, with 10 bases between them. CDR1 and CDR2 (germline): LNHDA, SQIVND (reference sequence). The CDR3 DNA follows: TGTGCCAGTAGTATTAGCCAAGTCAGCACAGATACGCAGTATTTT. Encoded protein: CASSISQVSTDTQYF.